The sequence of this T cell receptor beta chain was determined in a study of cytomegalovirus exposure and HLA in healthy donors. Broader study findings: A few CMV-associated chains were confirmed in vitro to be specific for CMV antigens.

Nominally healthy donors were sampled, though unrecorded immune exposures were likely. Germline assignment: CDR1 LNHDA and CDR2 SQIVND (reference sequence). The ends were cut back, 7 bases at V and 10 bases at J, with 19 bases in the middle. This CDR3 is 13 amino acids long. The PCR used 60 Vbeta and 13 Jbeta primers. Sequencing used immunoSEQ multiplex PCR; TCRdb keeps in-frame clones, though not all of them. The sample lists 150,000 to 200,000 clones, 81% occurring once. On this clone: Antigen unknown.

The receptor was derived from a man younger than 35 in good health and CMV-seronegative. The chain uses TRBV19 and TRBJ1-1; D might be TRBD1 (5 bases). The sample taken for sequencing was PBMCs. CDR3 DNA: TGTGCCAGTACTACCTATCAGGGATTGGGAGCTTTCTTT. It translates to CASTTYQGLGAFF.